This T cell receptor beta chain stems from a study of identical twins. The V gene end was trimmed by 8 bases and the J gene end by 6 bases; junction bases not matched to a gene: 17. The CDR3 has 17 amino acids. Germline V lookup: CDR1 ENHRY, CDR2 SYGVKD. Findings and limits, study-wide: Excess low generation probability was seen in twin-shared out-of-frame alpha sequences. Conclusions were based on cross-sectional statistical analysis, without following the same donors.

Unique molecular identifiers were present on cDNA, and template switching added a universal primer site. TCRdb redid the calling of the 5' RACE reads with MiXCR, one entry per CDR3 protein. The data show some 1,700,000 distinct CDR3 sequences, about 31% seen once. This clonotype was picked up many times. Its cognate antigen is unknown. The V gene is TRBV10-3, the J gene TRBJ2-3, with TRBD2 identical over 10 bases. The sequenced material came from cord blood. This clonotype was sampled from a newborn girl in good health. CDR3 residues: CAIDHGTSGEMRDTQYF. CDR3 sequence (DNA): TGTGCCATCGATCACGGAACTAGCGGGGAGATGCGCGATACGCAGTATTTT.